These 28 T cell receptor beta chains were all obtained from the same sample, sequenced in a study of T cells after posttransplantation cyclophosphamide (dated by TCRdb to 2016 to 2018). The library was prepared using the immunoSEQ multiplex PCR assay. TCRdb's version of the immuneACCESS table is confined to in-frame rearrangements and falls short of the full clone set. An unresolved V gene accounts for under half of the shortfall where checked; the remainder is of unknown origin. The sample table holds about 15,000 clones, of which under 85% were seen once. The top ten constitute roughly 0.83% of the sample. What was sequenced was memory CD4+ T cells sorted from PBMCs. These receptors were taken from a man between 45 and 60 years old in good health, CMV-negative, and a related stem cell transplant donor.

The chain uses TRBV13 and TRBJ2-6, with D hard to call. The CDR3 runs 13 residues. The ends were cut back, 5 bases at V and 6 bases at J, with 8 bases in the middle. Germline CDR1 is PRHDT and CDR2 is FYEKMQ (reference sequence). This chain's CDR3 is CASSGSKANVLTF. The CDR3, as DNA: TGTGCCAGCAGCGGTTCTAAGGCCAACGTCCTGACTTTC.

V gene TRBV28 combines with J gene TRBJ1-5; D perhaps matches TRBD1 (6 bases). The CDR3 has 14 residues. Trimming cost V 2 bases and J 5 bases, with 10 bases left between them. The germline V gene encodes CDR1 MDHEN and CDR2 SYDVKM. The CDR3, as DNA: TGTGCCAGCAGTTTACGTAGGACAGATCAGCCCCAGCATTTT. Translation: CASSLRRTDQPQHF.

This chain connects TRBV4-3 to TRBJ2-1; 14 bases map to TRBD2. The CDR3 is 22 amino acids. CDR1 is LGHNA, CDR2 YSLEER, per germline. V was clipped by 0 bases and J by 1 base; unmatched bases: 14. The CDR3 sequence: CASSQEWGLAGAGLGSYNEQFF. In DNA form, the CDR3 reads TGCGCCAGCAGCCAAGAGTGGGGACTAGCGGGGGCGGGATTGGGGTCCTACAATGAGCAGTTCTTC.

The genes are TRBV7-2 and TRBJ2-3; the match to TRBD2 covers 8 bases. Germline V gene lookup returns CDR1 SGHTA and CDR2 FQGNSA. CDR3 length equals 17 residues. V gave up 0 bases and J gave up 4 bases; unmatched junction bases: 9. CDR3 nucleotide sequence: TGTGCCAGCAGCTTAGCGTCGGGGCGGGGGGTTGCAGATACGCAGTATTTT. Protein: CASSLASGRGVADTQYF.

The chain uses TRBV13 and TRBJ2-5, with 12 bases that match TRBD1. The J call may be wrong; the DNA end is better matched by TRBJ2-7. Germline V CDR1 and CDR2: PRHDT, FYEKMQ (reference sequence). The CDR3 consists of 14 residues. This CDR3 reads CASSFRDRGHEQYF. The CDR3 DNA sequence: TGTGCCAGCAGCTTCAGGGACAGGGGGCACGAGCAGTACTTC.

In its sample, this clone was seen a few times. The gene calls are TRBV10-3 and TRBJ2-1, with 7 bases that match TRBD1. V trimming: 6 bases; J trimming: 8 bases; junction bases outside the gene matches: 7. The CDR3 is 13 amino acids. Germline assignment: CDR1 ENHRY and CDR2 SYGVKD. This CDR3 reads CAISSRQGYEQFF. CDR3 bases: TGTGCCATCAGCTCTCGACAGGGCTATGAGCAGTTCTTC.

In regard to this clone: A read error may account for a junction end that differs from germline. This CDR3 is also generated by other DNA sequences in the sample. The genes are TRBV5-4 and TRBJ1-6, with TRBD1 matching 8 bases. This CDR3 region has 14 residues. The germline CDR1 and CDR2 sequences are SGHNT and YYREEE (reference sequence). CDR3 nucleotide sequence: TGTGCCAGCAGCGTGGACAGGGATAATTCCCCCCTCCACTTT. This encodes CASSVDRDNSPLHF.

V gene TRBV4-3 combines with J gene TRBJ1-2; the match to TRBD1 covers 12 bases. Germline CDR1 is LGHNA and CDR2 is YSLEER. The V gene end was trimmed by 1 base and the J gene end by 8 bases; junction bases not matched to a gene: 17. This CDR3 comprises 19 residues. CDR3 region: CASSQALTLQGQGALGYTF. For the CDR3, the DNA is TGCGCCAGCAGCCAAGCCCTAACCCTGCAGGGACAGGGGGCTTTGGGCTACACCTTC.

This sequence joins TRBV5-1 and TRBJ2-5; 10 positions match TRBD2. J lost 5 bases, V lost 7 bases, and 8 bases had no gene match. The CDR3 is 14 residues long. CDR1 is SGHRS, CDR2 YFSETQ, per germline. In DNA form, the CDR3 reads TGCGCCAGCGGAAGCGGGAGGGCGGGGGAGACCCAGTACTTC. Its protein product is CASGSGRAGETQYF.

The chain carries TRBV6-1 and TRBJ1-4; TRBD1 matches 7 bases. The CDR3 loop spans 13 amino acids. Per the germline V gene, CDR1 is MNHNS and CDR2 is SASEGT. Trimming took 6 bases from V and 8 from J; bases not matched to a gene: 6. Written as DNA, the CDR3 is TGTGCCAGCAGCGATCCGGGACAGGAAAAACTGTTTTTT. It is translated as CASSDPGQEKLFF.

A word on this clone: The sample contains more than one DNA sequence encoding this CDR3. This chain uses TRBV5-1 with TRBJ1-6; a weak D match, TRBD1 (6 bases). CDR1 is SGHRS and CDR2 is YFSETQ in the germline V gene. CDR3 length equals 16 residues. V dropped 2 bases and J dropped 0 bases, with 9 bases sitting between them. CDR3 amino acids: CASSFGQSSYNSPLHF. Written as DNA, the CDR3 is TGCGCCAGCAGCTTCGGACAGAGCTCCTATAATTCACCCCTCCACTTT.

This clone was picked up one time. The chain couples TRBV7-9 to TRBJ1-4, with D unclear. The CDR3 length is 15 residues. Germline V gene data show CDR1 as SEHNR and CDR2 as FQNEAQ (reference sequence). Trimming cost V 5 bases and J 8 bases, with 18 bases left between them. CDR3 amino acids: CASSPSYSSEEKLFF. The CDR3, as DNA: TGTGCCAGCAGCCCCTCCTACAGTAGCGAAGAAAAACTGTTTTTT.

This clone was recorded only once. The CDR3 DNA is TGTGCCAGCAGCCCCAGTTTCCCTCAGCCCCAGCATTTT. It specifies CASSPSFPQPQHF. The V gene is TRBV7-2, the J gene TRBJ1-5; D is uncertain. Trimming stripped 5 bases from V and 6 bases from J, with 11 bases between. Germline V gene data show CDR1 as SGHTA and CDR2 as FQGNSA. This CDR3 spans 13 amino acids.

This clone has a single count. This chain connects TRBV14 to TRBJ2-5; 9 nucleotides agree with TRBD2. The CDR3 has 16 amino acids. Germline lookup yields CDR1 SGHDN and CDR2 FVKESK. Trimming removed 1 base from V and 5 bases from J; junction bases left unmatched: 8. CDR3 amino acids: CASSQGLAAAGETQYF. The CDR3 region has the DNA TGTGCCAGCAGCCAAGGACTAGCGGCGGCTGGGGAGACCCAGTACTTC.

The V and J genes are TRBV2 and TRBJ2-1; no reliable D call. The V end lost 2 bases, the J end lost 8 bases, and 7 bases lay between the germline ends. Germline CDR1 SNHLY, CDR2 FYNNEI. The CDR3 runs to 12 residues. As DNA, the CDR3 is TGTGCCAGCAGTGAACGCGCCGATGAGCAGTTCTTC. Protein: CASSERADEQFF. The complete variable domain, with remaining parts taken from reference TRBV2 and TRBJ2-1, reads EPEVTQTPSHQVTQMGQEVILRCVPISNHLYFYWYRQILGQKVEFLVSFYNNEISEKSEIFDDQFSVERPDGSNFTLKIRSTKLEDSAMYFCASSERADEQFFGPGTRLTVL.

The rearrangement uses TRBV11-2 and TRBJ1-2; no clear D gene. The CDR3 consists of 14 residues. V shed 4 bases and J shed 3 bases, with 12 bases lying between them. The germline V gene has CDR1 SGHAT and CDR2 FQNNGV. The CDR3 sequence: CASSSDQDYYGYTF. As DNA, the CDR3 is TGTGCCAGCAGCTCCGACCAGGATTACTATGGCTACACCTTC.

This clone was observed a single time. A read error may account for a junction end that differs from germline. V is TRBV7-7 and J is TRBJ2-3; perhaps TRBD2 as D (6 bases). The CDR3 covers 17 residues. The germline CDR1 and CDR2 sequences are SSHAT and FNYEAQ (reference sequence). CDR3 DNA sequence: TGTGCTAGCAGTCACACGGGCGCGGGAATGCTGTCAGATACGCAGTATTTT. This translates into CASSHTGAGMLSDTQYF.

The chain links TRBV7-9 to TRBJ2-3; no clear D. The CDR3 extends over 14 amino acids. Trimming shortened V by 5 bases and J by 2 bases, and 11 bases separated the two germline ends. Germline V gene sequence: CDR1 SEHNR, CDR2 FQNEAQ (reference sequence). CDR3 bases: TGTGCCAGCAGCCCTGGGCCTTACACAGATACGCAGTATTTT. Its protein product is CASSPGPYTDTQYF.

The CDR3 loop is CASAKLAGANEQFF. In nucleotides, the CDR3 is TGTGCCAGCGCAAAACTAGCGGGGGCGAATGAGCAGTTCTTC. The V gene is TRBV11-3, the J gene TRBJ2-1, with 11 bases lining up with TRBD2. The CDR3 totals 14 residues. Trimming removed 8 bases from V and 7 bases from J; junction bases left unmatched: 7. Germline-derived CDR1 and CDR2 are SGHNT and YENEEA.

V and J are TRBV4-1 and TRBJ2-1; 15 nucleotides line up with TRBD2. Germline V lookup: CDR1 MGHRA, CDR2 YSYEKL. This CDR3 is 17 amino acids long. V shed 0 bases, J shed 15 bases, and the junction held 12 bases outside the gene matches. This CDR3 reads CASSQDLFGLAGGPPFF. CDR3 coding DNA: TGCGCCAGCAGCCAAGATCTTTTCGGACTAGCGGGGGGGCCCCCGTTCTTC.

The chain uses TRBV7-2 and TRBJ1-5; D is unclear. Per germline, CDR1 SGHTA and CDR2 FQGNSA. Trimming removed 7 bases at V and 3 bases at J, with 10 bases between. This CDR3 comprises 13 residues. The CDR3 DNA is TGTGCCAGCACCCCGGGTCCCAATCAGCCCCAGCATTTT. Translating it yields CASTPGPNQPQHF.

The chain is built from TRBV5-4 and TRBJ1-1; no firm D call. This CDR3 comprises 18 residues. The ends were cut back, 0 bases at V and 0 bases at J, with 18 bases in the middle. Germline values: CDR1 SGHNT, CDR2 YYREEE (reference sequence). The CDR3 bases are TGTGCCAGCAGCTTGGCCACGATCGATTGGAGGATGAACACTGAAGCTTTCTTT. It is translated as CASSLATIDWRMNTEAFF.

This clone was observed a few times. This same CDR3 is encoded by further DNA sequences in the sample. The J gene is TRBJ1-6, the V gene TRBV7-9, with 8 positions matching TRBD1. The length of the CDR3 is 16 residues. In germline, CDR1 is SEHNR, CDR2 FQNEAQ (reference sequence). Trimming at V came to 5 bases and at J to 10 bases, leaving 13 bases not matched to a gene. CDR3 in amino acids: CASSPPGDRRASPLHF. The CDR3 DNA reads as TGTGCCAGCAGCCCCCCGGGGGACAGGAGGGCATCACCCCTCCACTTT.

The chain employs TRBV5-4 and TRBJ2-7, with D tentatively TRBD2 (5 bases). Germline CDR1 is SGHNT and CDR2 is YYREEE (reference sequence). V lost 7 bases and J 6 bases, leaving 14 bases between the germline ends. This CDR3 is 12 amino acids long. This chain's CDR3 is CASRPAGTEQYF. In nucleotides, the CDR3 is TGTGCCAGCCGCCCGGCGGGCACCGAGCAGTACTTC.

This clone was picked up a small number of times. This chain joins TRBV5-1 and TRBJ1-1; no clear D. CDR1 and CDR2 (germline): SGHRS, YFSETQ. CDR3 size: 13 residues. Deletions cut 7 bases from V and 1 base from J, with 11 bases between. The CDR3 region has the DNA TGCGCCAGCTCTCTCACATCGAACACTGAAGCTTTCTTT. It encodes CASSLTSNTEAFF. The full variable domain, completed using reference TRBV5-1 and TRBJ1-1, is KAGVTQTPRYLIKTRGQQVTLSCSPISGHRSVSWYQQTPGQGLQFLFEYFSETQRNKGNFPGRFSGRQFSNSRSEMNVSTLELGDSALYLCASSLTSNTEAFFGQGTRLTVV.

V usage is TRBV29-1 and J usage is TRBJ2-5, with 11 bases fitting TRBD2. Per germline, CDR1 SQVTM and CDR2 ANQGSEA. The junction had 0 bases not matched to a gene; V was cut back by 1 base and J by 2 bases. CDR3 length: 14 amino acids. The CDR3 region has the DNA TGCAGCGTTGAAGGACTAGCGGGACAAGAGACCCAGTACTTC. This sequence encodes CSVEGLAGQETQYF.

The genes are TRBV5-1 and TRBJ2-1, with D perhaps TRBD2 (5 bases). Germline V gene sequence: CDR1 SGHRS, CDR2 YFSETQ. The CDR3 runs to 14 residues. V lost 0 bases and J lost 10, with 14 bases in between. Here the CDR3 reads CASSLARLAGEQFF. Written as DNA, the CDR3 is TGCGCCAGCAGCTTGGCCCGTCTAGCCGGCGAGCAGTTCTTC.

V and J are TRBV19 and TRBJ1-2, with D perhaps TRBD1 (6 bases). CDR3 length equals 13 residues. The germline V gene has CDR1 LNHDA and CDR2 SQIVND (reference sequence). V was clipped by 3 bases and J by 4 bases, with 9 bases between them. Here the CDR3 DNA reads TGTGCCAGTAGTATGACAGGTCTCTATGGCTACACCTTC. Its translation is CASSMTGLYGYTF.